The T cell receptor beta chain described here comes from a study of CD8 T cells in ankylosing spondylitis. The study's findings and limits: Disease-linked clones were reportedly significantly enriched in matched ankylosing spondylitis synovial fluid.

Researchers built TCR beta libraries using quantitative 5'-RACE with molecular barcodes. TCRdb ran MiXCR on the 5' RACE reads and lists one entry per CDR3 protein. The sample consists of roughly 68,000 distinct CDR3 sequences, 6% to 8% of them appearing once. This clonotype came up a few times. Antigen: not known. The TCR comes from a male donor with ankylosing spondylitis. The sequencing sample was made of synovial fluid, either unsorted or a sorted T cell fraction (not recorded which).

The chain's CDR3 is CSARDPRQGEIGANVLTF. Here the CDR3 DNA reads TGCAGTGCTAGAGACCCGCGACAGGGGGAAATTGGGGCCAACGTCCTGACTTTC. The J gene is TRBJ2-6, the V gene TRBV20-1, with 9 bases aligning to TRBD1. This CDR3 comprises 18 residues. The junction had 9 bases not matched to a gene; V was cut back by 0 bases and J by 3 bases. Germline V lookup: CDR1 DFQATT, CDR2 SNEGSKA (reference sequence).